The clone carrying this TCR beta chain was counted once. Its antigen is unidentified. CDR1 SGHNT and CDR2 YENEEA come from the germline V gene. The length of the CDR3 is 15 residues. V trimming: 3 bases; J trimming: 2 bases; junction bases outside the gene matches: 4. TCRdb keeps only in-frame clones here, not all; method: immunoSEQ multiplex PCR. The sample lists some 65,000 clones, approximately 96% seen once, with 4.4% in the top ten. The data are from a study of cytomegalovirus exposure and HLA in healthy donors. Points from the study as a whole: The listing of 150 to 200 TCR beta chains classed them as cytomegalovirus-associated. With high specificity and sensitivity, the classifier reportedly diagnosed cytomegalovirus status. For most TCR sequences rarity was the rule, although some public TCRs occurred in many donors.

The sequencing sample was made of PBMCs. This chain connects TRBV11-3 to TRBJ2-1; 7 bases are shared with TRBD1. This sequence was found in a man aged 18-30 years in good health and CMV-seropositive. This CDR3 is CASSFGQDPYNEQFF. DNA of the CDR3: TGTGCCAGCAGCTTCGGACAGGATCCCTACAATGAGCAGTTCTTC.